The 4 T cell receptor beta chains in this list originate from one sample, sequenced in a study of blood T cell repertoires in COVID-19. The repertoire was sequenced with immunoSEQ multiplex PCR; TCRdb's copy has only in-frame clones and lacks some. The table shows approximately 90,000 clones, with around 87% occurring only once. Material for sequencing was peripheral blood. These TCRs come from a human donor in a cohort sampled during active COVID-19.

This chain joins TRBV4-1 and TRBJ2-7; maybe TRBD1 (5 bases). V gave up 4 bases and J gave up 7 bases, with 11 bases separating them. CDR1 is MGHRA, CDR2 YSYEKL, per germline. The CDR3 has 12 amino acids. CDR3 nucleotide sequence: TGCGCCAGCAGCCCGACAGTTGGAGAGCAGTACTTC. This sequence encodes CASSPTVGEQYF.

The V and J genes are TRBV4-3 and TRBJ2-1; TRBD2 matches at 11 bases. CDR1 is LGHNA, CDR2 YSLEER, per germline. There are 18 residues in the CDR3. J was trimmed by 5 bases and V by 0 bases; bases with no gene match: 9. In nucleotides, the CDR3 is TGCGCCAGCAGCCAAGACCCTGCTAGCGGGGGGTTTAACAATGAGCAGTTCTTC. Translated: CASSQDPASGGFNNEQFF.

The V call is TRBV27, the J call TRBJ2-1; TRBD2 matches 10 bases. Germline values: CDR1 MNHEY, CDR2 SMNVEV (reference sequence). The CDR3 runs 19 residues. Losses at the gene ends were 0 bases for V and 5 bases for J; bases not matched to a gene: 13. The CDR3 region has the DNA TGTGCCAGCAGTTTATCGCCCGGGGCTAGCGGGGGTTTCAACAATGAGCAGTTCTTC. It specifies CASSLSPGASGGFNNEQFF.

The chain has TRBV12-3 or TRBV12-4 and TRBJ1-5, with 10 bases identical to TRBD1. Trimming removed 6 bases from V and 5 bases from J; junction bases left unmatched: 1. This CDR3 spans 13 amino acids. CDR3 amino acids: CASRGTGDQPQHF. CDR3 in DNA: TGTGCCAGCAGGGGGACAGGGGATCAGCCCCAGCATTTT.